Each of the 25 T cell receptor beta chains below was sequenced from the same sample in a study of blood T cell repertoires in COVID-19. Data came from immunoSEQ multiplex PCR; TCRdb stores just in-frame clones and leaves some out. The data hold about 50,000 clones, with around 87% observed a single time. The sequenced material came from peripheral blood. These TCRs come from a human donor in a cohort sampled during active COVID-19.

This rearrangement joins TRBV4-2 to TRBJ2-3; D perhaps matches TRBD1 (7 bases). Germline loops: CDR1 LGHNA, CDR2 YNFKEQ. The CDR3 consists of 17 residues. V lost 0 bases and J lost 2, with 15 bases in between. The CDR3 nucleotides are TGTGCCAGCAGCCAAGATTCTGGAGGGGGCAACACAGATACGCAGTATTTT. It is translated as CASSQDSGGGNTDTQYF.

The gene calls are TRBV5-6 and TRBJ1-1; the D gene is possibly TRBD1 (6 bases). CDR1 SGHDT and CDR2 YYEEEE come from the germline V gene. The CDR3 contains 12 residues. Trimming shortened V by 4 bases and J by 11 bases, and 15 bases separated the two germline ends. CDR3 DNA: TGTGCCAGCAGCGGGGGACACCCCGATGCTTTCTTT. Translation: CASSGGHPDAFF.

This clone has more than one count but fewer than ten. The V call is TRBV7-9, the J call TRBJ1-6, with a tentative D call TRBD1 (6 bases). This CDR3 contains 16 residues. V lost 6 bases, J lost 10 bases, and 22 bases lay in between. Germline CDR1 SEHNR, CDR2 FQNEAQ (reference sequence). The CDR3 nucleotides read TGTGCCAGCAGTTTGCATGAGGCGGGGGCGCGGTCACCCCTCCACTTT. Translating gives CASSLHEAGARSPLHF.

V and J are TRBV5-4 and TRBJ2-7; D is possibly TRBD2 (5 bases). The CDR3 is 13 residues long. Looked up from germline, CDR1 is SGHNT and CDR2 is YYREEE (reference sequence). Trimming stripped 3 bases from V and 1 base from J, with 8 bases between. CDR3 in amino acids: CASSWTGSYEQYF. The CDR3 DNA reads TGTGCCAGCAGCTGGACGGGGTCCTACGAGCAGTACTTC.

The V and J genes are TRBV27 and TRBJ1-1; TRBD1 aligns across 8 bases. The CDR3 sequence is 13 residues long. V shed 7 bases, J shed 5 bases, and the junction held 6 bases outside the gene matches. The germline gives CDR1 MNHEY, CDR2 SMNVEV (reference sequence). The CDR3 DNA is TGTGCCAGCAAGGACAGGGTCTTTACTGAAGCTTTCTTT. Amino acid sequence: CASKDRVFTEAFF.

V usage is TRBV9 and J usage is TRBJ2-7; tentatively, D is TRBD1 (7 bases). The germline V gene encodes CDR1 SGDLS and CDR2 YYNGEE. The CDR3 loop spans 14 amino acids. V was trimmed by 0 bases and J by 6 bases, leaving 13 bases between them. CDR3 sequence reads: CASSVALQGGEQYF. The DNA for the CDR3 is TGTGCCAGCAGCGTAGCCCTGCAGGGGGGCGAGCAGTACTTC.

The rearrangement joins TRBV11-2 to TRBJ1-1; possibly TRBD1 for D (5 bases). The CDR3 has 13 residues. Trimming removed 5 bases at V and 4 bases at J, with 11 bases between. Per the germline V gene, CDR1 is SGHAT and CDR2 is FQNNGV. CDR3 DNA: TGTGCCAGCAGCGCTGGGACTACCACTGAAGCTTTCTTT. The encoded protein is CASSAGTTTEAFF.

This clone was found once. V is TRBV30 and J is TRBJ1-3, with 9 positions matching TRBD1. CDR1 GTSNPN and CDR2 SVGIG come from the germline V gene (reference sequence). Trimming at V came to 2 bases and at J to 1 base, leaving 9 bases not matched to a gene. The length of the CDR3 is 17 residues. The chain's CDR3 is CAWSPRLQGASGNTIYF. The CDR3 DNA follows: TGTGCCTGGAGTCCACGACTACAGGGGGCTTCTGGAAACACCATATATTTT.

The chain joins TRBV10-3 to TRBJ1-2, with TRBD1 matching 9 bases. This CDR3 has 14 residues. V was pared by 11 bases and J by 7 bases, with 14 bases of the junction left unmatched. CDR1 ENHRY and CDR2 SYGVKD come from the germline V gene. In DNA, the CDR3 is TGTGCCGTCCGGGACAGGGAGGGACTAAGTGGCTACACCTTC. Protein sequence: CAVRDREGLSGYTF.

V is TRBV7-3 and J is TRBJ2-1; 12 nucleotides agree with TRBD1. Trimming at V came to 7 bases and at J to 9 bases, leaving 7 bases not matched to a gene. The CDR3 length is 14 residues. Germline CDR1 SGHTA, CDR2 FQGTGA. The CDR3 DNA follows: TGTGCCAGCACCGTGGGACAGGGGGCCGGTGAGCAGTTCTTC. Translation gives CASTVGQGAGEQFF.

The chain combines TRBV28 with TRBJ1-1, with D unclear. CDR3 size: 12 residues. V was cut by 6 bases and J by 1 base, with 6 bases left in between. Germline-derived CDR1 and CDR2 are MDHEN and SYDVKM. CDR3 loop: CASSRRNTEAFF. CDR3 DNA sequence: TGTGCCAGCAGCCGGAGGAACACTGAAGCTTTCTTT.

The chain employs TRBV12-3 or TRBV12-4 and TRBJ2-1; D unresolved. The V end lost 6 bases, the J end lost 6 bases, and 6 bases lay between the germline ends. The CDR3 extends over 11 amino acids. This CDR3 is CASSPFNEQFF. The CDR3, as DNA: TGTGCCAGCAGCCCATTCAATGAGCAGTTCTTC.

This clone was observed once. J is TRBJ2-7 and V is TRBV27; TRBD1 aligns across 11 bases. The CDR3 covers 14 residues. CDR1 is MNHEY, CDR2 SMNVEV, per germline (reference sequence). V lost 7 bases to trimming and J lost 6 bases; unmatched junction nucleotides: 8. CDR3 residues: CASTGQGATGEQYF. In DNA, the CDR3 is TGTGCCAGCACCGGACAGGGGGCCACGGGCGAGCAGTACTTC.

This clone was picked up one time. The chain uses TRBV5-6 and TRBJ2-7; D is undetermined. Trimming removed 2 bases from V and 7 bases from J, with 10 bases in between. CDR1 SGHDT and CDR2 YYEEEE come from the germline V gene. CDR3 length: 12 residues. The DNA of the CDR3 is TGTGCCAGCAGCTTTCCCCCCGGTGAGCAGTACTTC. It translates to CASSFPPGEQYF.

The rearrangement uses TRBV5-6 and TRBJ2-7, with 8 bases fitting TRBD2. The germline V gene encodes CDR1 SGHDT and CDR2 YYEEEE. Losses at the gene ends were 3 bases for V and 3 bases for J; bases not matched to a gene: 8. The CDR3 length is 15 residues. The CDR3 is CASSWLGLGRYEQYF. The CDR3 DNA is TGTGCCAGCAGCTGGCTGGGACTAGGTCGCTACGAGCAGTACTTC.

The V gene is TRBV25-1, the J gene TRBJ2-7; TRBD2 is a possible D gene (6 bases). The germline gives CDR1 MGHDK, CDR2 SYGVNS. The ends were cut back, 6 bases at V and 7 bases at J, with 16 bases in the middle. This CDR3 spans 13 amino acids. The CDR3 bases are TGTGCCAGCAGAGGGACTTCACGGTCTGAGCAGTACTTC. The encoded protein is CASRGTSRSEQYF.

This chain links TRBV20-1 with TRBJ1-1; D ambiguous. The length of the CDR3 is 11 residues. Trimming removed 6 bases from V and 5 bases from J, with 10 bases in between. Germline V gene lookup returns CDR1 DFQATT and CDR2 SNEGSKA (reference sequence). CDR3 loop: CSADVGTEAFF. DNA of the CDR3: TGCAGTGCCGACGTCGGGACTGAAGCTTTCTTT.

The J gene is TRBJ2-5, the V gene TRBV30; 8 bases are a match to TRBD2. The germline gives CDR1 GTSNPN, CDR2 SVGIG (reference sequence). The CDR3 loop spans 12 amino acids. V lost 4 bases, J lost 4 bases, and 2 bases stayed unmatched. Written as DNA, the CDR3 is TGTGCCTGGAAGGCGGGGGGAGAGACCCAGTACTTC. Amino acids: CAWKAGGETQYF.

V is TRBV30 and J is TRBJ2-3, with TRBD2 identical over 10 bases. After removal of 5 bases from V and 1 base from J, the junction contained 0 bases not matched to a gene. Germline loops: CDR1 GTSNPN, CDR2 SVGIG (reference sequence). The CDR3 consists of 13 residues. Here the CDR3 DNA reads TGTGCCTGGCTAGCGGGGGGCACAGATACGCAGTATTTT. Its protein is CAWLAGGTDTQYF. The full variable domain, completed using reference TRBV30 and TRBJ2-3, is SQTIHQWPATLVQPVGSPLSLECTVEGTSNPNLYWYRQAAGRGLQLLFYSVGIGQISSEVPQNLSASRPQDRQFILSSKKLLLSDSGFYLCAWLAGGTDTQYFGPGTRLTVL.

The rearrangement joins TRBV27 to TRBJ2-2; TRBD2 aligns across 10 bases. The CDR3 length is 14 residues. CDR1 and CDR2 from the germline V gene are MNHEY and SMNVEV (reference sequence). J lost 6 bases, V lost 6 bases, and 4 bases had no gene match. DNA for the CDR3: TGTGCCAGCAGGCCTAGCGGGAGCCCCGGGGAGCTGTTTTTT. This codes for CASRPSGSPGELFF.

The rearrangement uses TRBV5-5 and TRBJ2-7, with 11 bases lining up with TRBD1. V gave up 4 bases and J gave up 2 bases; unmatched junction bases: 8. This CDR3 comprises 16 residues. From germline, CDR1 is SGHKS and CDR2 YYEKEE (reference sequence). CDR3 coding DNA: TGTGCCAGCAGCGCCGAACCGGGACAGGGGGCCTACGAGCAGTACTTC. This gives the protein CASSAEPGQGAYEQYF. The full variable domain, completed using reference TRBV5-5 and TRBJ2-7, is DAGVTQSPTHLIKTRGQQVTLRCSPISGHKSVSWYQQVLGQGPQFIFQYYEKEERGRGNFPDRFSARQFPNYSSELNVNALLLGDSALYLCASSAEPGQGAYEQYFGPGTRLTVT.

The J gene is TRBJ2-7, the V gene TRBV5-1, with 8 positions matching TRBD1. The J segment lost 6 bases and the V segment lost 3 bases, leaving 2 bases of the junction unmatched. CDR1 SGHRS and CDR2 YFSETQ come from the germline V gene. The CDR3 is 12 residues long. Written as DNA, the CDR3 is TGCGCCAGCAGCTATGACAGGGGCGAGCAGTACTTC. Amino acids: CASSYDRGEQYF.

J is TRBJ2-7 and V is TRBV5-1; perhaps TRBD2 as D (5 bases). This CDR3 spans 13 amino acids. V was pared by 0 bases and J by 4 bases, with 8 bases between. Germline lookup yields CDR1 SGHRS and CDR2 YFSETQ. CDR3 nucleotides: TGCGCCAGCAGCTTGGAAGCGGATTACGAGCAGTACTTC. This codes for CASSLEADYEQYF.

This sequence joins TRBV4-1 and TRBJ1-4; D not resolved. From germline, CDR1 is MGHRA and CDR2 YSYEKL. The CDR3 runs 14 residues. V lost 1 base and J 8 bases, leaving 11 bases between the germline ends. CDR3 sequence (DNA): TGCGCCAGCAGCCAAGCATCTCATGGCGAAAAACTGTTTTTT. Translation gives CASSQASHGEKLFF.

This chain uses TRBV29-1 with TRBJ1-2; 7 bases match TRBD1. The V segment lost 5 bases and the J segment 5 bases; nucleotides outside the gene matches: 8. The CDR3 is made up of 13 amino acids. Per the germline V gene, CDR1 is SQVTM and CDR2 is ANQGSEA. Here the CDR3 reads CSVPEQGGYGYTF. The CDR3 nucleotides are TGCAGCGTTCCGGAGCAGGGGGGTTATGGCTACACCTTC.